This T cell receptor (beta chain) was sequenced during a study of blood T cell repertoires in COVID-19. Per the authors' pipeline: Reference gene primer amplification gave nucleated cell count estimates. Libraries were prepared by immunoSEQ multiplex PCR; TCRdb keeps only in-frame clonotypes and omits some of them. V and J calls plus clone size are reproduced from that table; the DNA served to infer D and trimming. The table lists fewer than 250,000 clones, about 80% of them singletons. Participant age was 18 to 89 years, and participants resided in 24 US areas. Assignment of participants to cohorts was predicated upon participant-reported clinical history. Participants classified as exposed had met a COVID-19 case within 2 weeks before study entry. CDR1 and CDR2 from the germline V gene are LNHDA and SQIVND (reference sequence). V lost 0 bases, J lost 5 bases, and 11 bases lay in between. This CDR3 has 15 residues.

The clonotype originates from a woman in her 40s who had been exposed to COVID-19. This rearrangement joins TRBV19 to TRBJ1-5; a weak D match, TRBD1 (5 bases). The specimen was PBMCs or T cells enriched from blood (not recorded which). CDR3 DNA: TGTGCCAGTAGTATAGATTGGACAATTTATCAGCCCCAGCATTTT. Translating it yields CASSIDWTIYQPQHF.